A selection of T cell receptor beta chains follows, all from one sample in a study of shared clonotypes between healthy human individuals. Assay used: immunoSEQ multiplex PCR; TCRdb lists only in-frame clones, some missing. Of around 440,000 clones detected, roughly 80% appear once; the ten largest clones hold 12%. The specimen was PBMCs. The source is a woman aged 40 to 50 in good health. Some clones in this sample may be carry-over from other donors' samples. CDR3s include the opening cysteine and the closing phenylalanine or tryptophan. A D gene is named only where the DNA matches it firmly. Clone size is not always given. Where it is, it says once, few, many or a class for expanded clones.

TRBV7-2	-	16	TRBJ2-7	-	TGTGCCAGCAGCTTGAGAGTAGCACAAGAAGGCTACGAGCAGTACTTC	CASSLRVAQEGYEQYF
TRBV18	-	12	TRBJ2-2	few	TGTGCCAGCTCACCGCGGGCTGGGGAGCTGTTTTTT	CASSPRAGELFF
TRBV18	-	15	TRBJ2-3	-	TGTGCCAGCTCACCACCGTGGACAGGCACAGATACGCAGTATTTT	CASSPPWTGTDTQYF
TRBV5-3	-	14	TRBJ2-7	-	TGTGCCAGAACCCCAGACCACGACTCCTACGAGCAGTACTTC	CARTPDHDSYEQYF
TRBV29-1	TRBD2	16	TRBJ2-7	-	TGCAGCGTATCGGGACTAGCGGGACGCCTCTCCTACGAGCAGTACTTC	CSVSGLAGRLSYEQYF
TRBV2	-	15	TRBJ2-3	-	TGTGCCAGCAGTGCGAACAGGGAAAACACAGATACGCAGTATTTT	CASSANRENTDTQYF
TRBV7-9	TRBD1	17	TRBJ1-5	-	TGTGCCAGCAGCTCATCGACAGGGGATCGGGGCAATCAGCCCCAGCATTTT	CASSSSTGDRGNQPQHF
TRBV7-8	-	14	TRBJ2-7	-	TGTGCCAGCAGCTTAAGGTGGAAGCCCTACGAGCAGTACTTC	CASSLRWKPYEQYF
TRBV7-3	-	14	TRBJ2-7	-	TGTGCCAGCAGCACAAAAGACAGTGCGAGGGAGCAGTACTTC	CASSTKDSAREQYF
TRBV28	-	13	TRBJ2-7	many	TGTGCCAGCTCATTCTTCGGCAAATTCGAGCAGTACTTC	CASSFFGKFEQYF
TRBV28	TRBD1	17	TRBJ1-2	-	TGTGCCAGCAGCCCCCCCGGACAGGGTTTTTTACAAAGCGGCTACACCTTC	CASSPPGQGFLQSGYTF
TRBV18	TRBD2	15	TRBJ2-1	-	TGTGCCAGCTCCCCGACAGGGTGGACTAGCGTTGAGCAGTTCTTC	CASSPTGWTSVEQFF
TRBV18	TRBD1	16	TRBJ2-7	-	TGTGCCAGCTCGTTCTCCGCGGACAGGGCCCTCTACGAGCAGTACTTC	CASSFSADRALYEQYF
TRBV10-3	TRBD1	13	TRBJ1-5	-	TGTGCCATCAGTGATCCGCCGGACAGGGATCAGCATTTT	CAISDPPDRDQHF
TRBV6-5	TRBD2	15	TRBJ2-7	-	TGTGCCAGCAGTTCCCGGGCTAGCGGGAGCTACGAGCAGTACTTC	CASSSRASGSYEQYF
TRBV4-3	-	15	TRBJ1-5	-	TGCGCCAGCAGCCTCGGACCCCGGGCGGATCAGCCCCAGCATTTT	CASSLGPRADQPQHF
TRBV10-3	-	14	TRBJ2-5	-	TGTGCCATCAGTGACAGGACGGGCCAAGAGACCCAGTACTTC	CAISDRTGQETQYF
TRBV5-1	-	13	TRBJ2-7	-	TGCGCCAGCAGCTTTCCCCAGCGTCACGAGCAGTACTTC	CASSFPQRHEQYF
TRBV19	-	14	TRBJ2-4	-	TGTGCCAGTAGTATGGGCTTAGCCAAAAACATTCAGTACTTC	CASSMGLAKNIQYF
TRBV25-1	-	14	TRBJ1-2	-	TGTGCCAGCAGTGACGGAGGGCTTAACTATGGCTACACCTTC	CASSDGGLNYGYTF